The 8 T cell receptor beta chains reported below all come from one sample, sequenced in a study of cytomegalovirus exposure and HLA in healthy donors. The PCR was carried out with 60 Vbeta primers and 13 Jbeta primers. Sequencing was performed with immunoSEQ multiplex PCR; in TCRdb, only in-frame clones are kept and a portion is missing. The sample yields about 130,000 clones, 74% seen once. Sequencing input: PBMCs. The receptors were sampled from a male donor in good health and CMV-seronegative.

The CDR3 nucleotides are TGTGCCTGGAGTGTCAGGGACAGCTCCTACGAGCAGTACTTC. Protein product: CAWSVRDSSYEQYF. The chain employs TRBV30 and TRBJ2-7; 7 nucleotides line up with TRBD1. The CDR3 consists of 14 residues. Trimming took 0 bases from V and 0 from J; bases not matched to a gene: 2. Looked up from germline, CDR1 is GTSNPN and CDR2 is SVGIG (reference sequence).

The chain is built from TRBV7-3 and TRBJ2-1; no clear D gene. The V end lost 6 bases, the J end lost 7 bases, and 19 bases lay between the germline ends. In germline, CDR1 is SGHTA, CDR2 FQGTGA. The CDR3 spans 15 residues. The CDR3 nucleotides are TGTGCCAGCAGACTGCTCCCGGCAGGTTGTAATGAGCAGTTCTTC. It codes for CASRLLPAGCNEQFF. The entire variable domain, with the rest obtained from reference TRBV7-3 and TRBJ2-1, is as follows: GAGVSQTPSNKVTEKGKYVELRCDPISGHTALYWYRQSLGQGPEFLIYFQGTGAADDSGLPNDRFFAVRPEGSVSTLKIQRTERGDSAVYLCASRLLPAGCNEQFFGPGTRLTVL.

This rearrangement joins TRBV28 to TRBJ2-5, with unresolved D. Germline loops: CDR1 MDHEN, CDR2 SYDVKM. The CDR3 runs 11 residues. The V and J ends lost 3 bases and 5 bases respectively, with 4 bases between them. Here the CDR3 reads CASSFSETQYF. In DNA, the CDR3 is TGTGCCAGCAGTTTTTCTGAGACCCAGTACTTC.

This chain uses TRBV7-9 with TRBJ2-5, with D possibly matching TRBD1 (5 bases). The CDR3 consists of 14 residues. V was pared by 4 bases and J by 1 base, with 10 bases between. Looked up from germline, CDR1 is SEHNR and CDR2 is FQNEAQ (reference sequence). The CDR3 DNA follows: TGTGCCAGCAGCTCTGACGACAGCCAAGAGACCCAGTACTTC. It codes for CASSSDDSQETQYF.

This chain uses TRBV15 with TRBJ2-1; TRBD1 matches at 11 bases. V dropped 3 bases and J dropped 6; count of bases not matched to a gene: 1. The CDR3 contains 14 residues. Germline V gene data show CDR1 as LNHNV and CDR2 as YYDKDF (reference sequence). The CDR3 nucleotides read TGTGCCACCAGCAGGGACAGGGGGCCCAATGAGCAGTTCTTC. This translates into CATSRDRGPNEQFF.

This rearrangement joins TRBV19 to TRBJ1-1, with 8 nucleotides matching TRBD1. Trimming took 2 bases from V and 1 from J; bases not matched to a gene: 12. This CDR3 spans 18 amino acids. Germline CDR1 is LNHDA and CDR2 is SQIVND (reference sequence). The CDR3 sequence is CASSIHPDRVGWNTEAFF. The CDR3 nucleotides are TGTGCCAGTAGTATACACCCGGACAGGGTCGGATGGAACACTGAAGCTTTCTTT.

The J gene is TRBJ2-3, the V gene TRBV7-8; D may be TRBD2 (5 bases). V lost 5 bases, J lost 1 base, and 22 bases lay in between. This CDR3 is 18 amino acids long. Germline loops: CDR1 SGHVS, CDR2 FQNEAQ. The CDR3 loop reads CASSPARVAEDRTDTQYF. DNA of the CDR3: TGTGCCAGCAGCCCAGCGAGGGTGGCTGAAGACCGCACAGATACGCAGTATTTT.

As regards this clone: This sample includes further DNA sequences coding for the same CDR3. The chain couples TRBV5-6 to TRBJ2-2; no firm D call. Germline V gives CDR1 SGHDT, CDR2 YYEEEE. The V end lost 1 base, the J end lost 4 bases, and 17 bases lay between the germline ends. This CDR3 spans 17 amino acids. CDR3 nucleotide sequence: TGTGCCAGCAGCTTGTTGGAGCGTACCACGGGCACCGGGGAGCTGTTTTTT. Its translation: CASSLLERTTGTGELFF.